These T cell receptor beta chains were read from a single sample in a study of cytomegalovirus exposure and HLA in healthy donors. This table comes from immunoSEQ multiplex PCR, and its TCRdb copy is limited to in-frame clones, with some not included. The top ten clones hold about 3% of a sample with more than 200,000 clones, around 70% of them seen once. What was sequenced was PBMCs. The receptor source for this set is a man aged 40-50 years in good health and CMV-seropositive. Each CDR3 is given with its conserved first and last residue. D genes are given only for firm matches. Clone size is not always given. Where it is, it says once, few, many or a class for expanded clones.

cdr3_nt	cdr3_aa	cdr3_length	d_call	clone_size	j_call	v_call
TGTGCCACCAGCAGAGGTGGGGGCGCGGCAGATACGCAGTATTTT	CATSRGGGAADTQYF	15	.	.	TRBJ2-3	TRBV15
TGTGCCAGCAGTGGGTTGGACAGGAACTCCTACGAGCAGTACTTC	CASSGLDRNSYEQYF	15	TRBD1	once	TRBJ2-7	TRBV28
TGCGCCAGCAGCTTGACTGGGGGCGATTCACCCCTCCACTTT	CASSLTGGDSPLHF	14	.	.	TRBJ1-6	TRBV5-1
TGTGCCATCGGGGGGGCTGGGCAGTATAGCAATCAGCCCCAGCATTTT	CAIGGAGQYSNQPQHF	16	.	few	TRBJ1-5	TRBV10-3
TGTGCCAGCAGCCAAGTGGCGGATTATGGCTACACCTTC	CASSQVADYGYTF	13	.	few	TRBJ1-2	TRBV14
TGCAGCGTTGAAGATCGTGGAGCGGGAGGGTACTACGAGCAGTACTTC	CSVEDRGAGGYYEQYF	16	TRBD2	.	TRBJ2-7	TRBV29-1
TGTGCCAGCAGCTTGGCCGTTCCCCCAGGTATGAAGCAGTTCTTC	CASSLAVPPGMKQFF	15	.	few	TRBJ2-1	TRBV5-4
TGTGCCAGCAGTGTAGGGACAGGCAGCTCCTACGAGCAGTACTTC	CASSVGTGSSYEQYF	15	TRBD1	.	TRBJ2-7	TRBV6-1
TGTGCCAGCAGTGAAGCGCAAGGACAGGGTAACTATGGCTACACCTTC	CASSEAQGQGNYGYTF	16	TRBD1	.	TRBJ1-2	TRBV6-1
TGTGCCAGCAGCTCGCCGGGACAGGGGAGGCAAGCTTTCTTT	CASSSPGQGRQAFF	14	TRBD1	.	TRBJ1-1	TRBV5-5
TGTGCCAGTAGTATAGCGAGGGACTATAACACCGGGGAGCTGTTTTTT	CASSIARDYNTGELFF	16	TRBD2	.	TRBJ2-2	TRBV19
TGTGCCAGCAGGAGTGAAAAACTGTTTTTT	CASRSEKLFF	10	.	few	TRBJ1-4	TRBV2
TGTGCCAGCAGTTCACAGGGGGCTGGCACTGAAGCTTTCTTT	CASSSQGAGTEAFF	14	TRBD1	few	TRBJ1-1	TRBV2
TGCGCCAGCAGCCCGTTTAGCGGGGGAGAAGAGACCCAGTACTTC	CASSPFSGGEETQYF	15	TRBD2	few	TRBJ2-5	TRBV5-1
TGTGCCAGCAGCTTAGAACAGGGGGAGCTGTTTTTT	CASSLEQGELFF	12	.	.	TRBJ2-2	TRBV11-2
TGCAGCGTTGTCGGACTAGCGGGGGGAAACTACAATGAGCAGTTCTTC	CSVVGLAGGNYNEQFF	16	TRBD2	.	TRBJ2-1	TRBV29-1
TGCGCCAGCAGCCCGCACCGTACAGGGTTTCAGCCCCAGCATTTT	CASSPHRTGFQPQHF	15	.	.	TRBJ1-5	TRBV4-1
TGTGCCAGCTCGTTGGGTTCGGGTAGTGATTCACCCCTCCACTTT	CASSLGSGSDSPLHF	15	.	.	TRBJ1-6	TRBV11-3
TGTGCCATCAGTGAAGGGGATGAGGAAACTGAAGCTTTCTTT	CAISEGDEETEAFF	14	.	.	TRBJ1-1	TRBV10-3
TGTGCCAGCTCACCACTCATGGACATGAACACTGAAGCTTTCTTT	CASSPLMDMNTEAFF	15	.	.	TRBJ1-1	TRBV18
TGTGCCATCAGTGAACAGCTGACCGGGGAGCTGTTTTTT	CAISEQLTGELFF	13	.	.	TRBJ2-2	TRBV10-3